This TCR beta chain is from a study of blood T cell repertoires in COVID-19. For the study at large: Both acute and convalescent COVID-19 samples were obtained from the United States, Italy and Spain. Sources were T cells, B-cell-depleted T cells, or PBMCs; the material itself was cDNA or gDNA.

How the authors handled the data: Cell counts per sample came from amplifying reference gene primers. Sequenced by immunoSEQ multiplex PCR; TCRdb stores in-frame clones only, minus some. The DNA gave D and trimming, while V, J and clone size come from that table. Counted here are about 300,000 clones, about four fifths occurring once; the ten biggest clones make up approximately 1.2%. This CDR3 has 15 amino acids. From germline, CDR1 is SGHTA and CDR2 FQGNSA. Between the trimmed V and J ends, which lost 2 bases and 8 bases, there was a span of 13 bases. This clone has a single count. Source material: peripheral blood. The sequence was collected from a woman between 45 and 60 years old with acute or convalescent COVID-19. The chain couples TRBV7-2 to TRBJ1-6, with D possibly TRBD1 on 6 matching bases. In DNA form, the CDR3 reads TGTGCCAGCAGCTTACAACAGGGTGGTGATTCACCCCTCCACTTT. Translated, it gives CASSLQQGGDSPLHF.